The entry below gives a single T cell receptor beta chain sequence along with its context. In its sample, this clone was seen a few times. Its antigen is not yet known. The record has no base qualities; no much larger clone is one base away. Genomic DNA was extracted from sorted cells for sequencing of the TCRbeta CDR3 region. The immunoSEQ Assay was used for sequencing of TCRbeta CDR3 regions. Not all clones reach the TCRdb copy of this immuneACCESS table, which keeps in-frame sequences only. Checked studies attribute under half of the gap to unresolved V genes and leave the rest unexplained. For this sample there are approximately 68,000 clones; roughly nine tenths appear just once. The ten largest clones capture 0.94% of the sample. The trial excluded patients who had a history of autoimmune disease or were on systemic immunosuppression. Peripheral blood for TCR sequencing was collected from all dose cohorts at baseline, on cycle 4 day 1, and on cycle 7 day 1. The samples were taken from a phase I, first-in-human, multicenter, open-label dose-escalation trial of ivuxolimab. Adults with locally advanced or metastatic melanoma, renal cell carcinoma, hepatocellular carcinoma or head and neck squamous cell carcinoma were enrolled in the trial. Before TCR sequencing, CD4+ T cells and CD8+ T cells were sorted from peripheral blood as separate populations.

This entry comes from a study of OX40 agonist ivuxolimab in advanced cancers. General notes on the study: Ivuxolimab was a fully human IgG2 agonistic monoclonal antibody targeting the costimulatory receptor OX40 (CD134). Intravenous ivuxolimab was administered to patients every 2 weeks at six dose levels: 0.01, 0.1, 0.3, 1.5, 3 and 10 mg/kg. Among the roughly 54 dose-escalation patients, about 19 had hepatocellular carcinoma, around 15 melanoma, 9 renal cell carcinoma and 9 head and neck cancer. The dose-escalation cohort was around 84% male with a mean age of about 60 years, ranging from roughly 23 to 90. Patients were allowed to have had prior anti-PD-1, anti-PD-L1 or anti-CTLA-4 therapy, and roughly 40% of the dose-escalation patients had previously received checkpoint inhibitors. Partial responses occurred in three dose-escalation patients, of whom one had hepatocellular carcinoma and two had cutaneous melanoma. Peripheral TCRbeta sequencing aimed to test whether ivuxolimab altered TCR sequence diversity and caused clonal T-cell expansion. The paper reports the monotherapy dose-escalation portion (N = 52 patients) of the phase I ivuxolimab trial.

General study outcomes and caveats: On average, CD8+ T cells showed more expanded clones than CD4+ T cells after ivuxolimab. At doses of 0.1 to 3.0 mg/kg, clonal expansion of both CD4+ and CD8+ T cells in blood was seen between baseline and week 6. Low levels of normalized T-cell clonal expansion were also seen in some nonresponding patients. In partial responders in the 0.1-3.0 mg/kg groups, normalized peripheral clonal expansion was found to be among the lowest, especially among CD8+ T cells. Which antigens the clonally expanded peripheral T cells were specific for was not determined.

Trimming costs V 5 bases and J 1 base, and their ends lie 18 bases apart. The CDR3 goes from the cysteine to the phenylalanine over 17 residues. Just CDR3 DNA is preserved here, 51 bases in frame from base 1. The germline V gene (reference sequence) specifies SGHAT as CDR1 and FQDESV as CDR2. The sample consisted of CD4+ or CD8+ T cells sorted from blood, taken in a trial of the OX40 agonist ivuxolimab. The TCR comes from an adult with an advanced solid tumor such as melanoma, head and neck, liver or kidney cancer. Recombination linked TRBV11-1 to TRBJ2-1; the D gene is possibly TRBD1 or TRBD2, with 7 bases matching each. The CDR3 here reads CASSPVTGRGSYNEQFF. At the DNA level, the sequence is TGTGCCAGCAGCCCGGTGACAGGGAGGGGATCCTACAATGAGCAGTTCTTC.